The rows below give T cell receptor beta chains drawn from one sample of a study of T cell repertoires in cytomegalovirus infection. Using its own MiXCR run on the reads, TCRdb lists one record per CDR3 protein. The table includes about 400,000 distinct CDR3 sequences, 15% to 20% detected once. The material sequenced was PBMCs. Every receptor here comes from a human donor in good health (CMV status not recorded). Some clones in this sample may be carry-over from other donors' samples. Each CDR3 is given with its conserved first and last residue. The order of the fields is V gene, clone size, J gene, CDR3 protein. Clone size is shown for a subset of rows, as once, few, many or a class of expanded clone.

v_call: TRBV20-1
clone_size: NA
j_call: TRBJ1-5
cdr3_aa: CSASRGESNQPQHF

v_call: TRBV6-6
clone_size: NA
j_call: TRBJ2-1
cdr3_aa: CASSYLAPSGGPRISSYNEQFF

v_call: TRBV7-9
clone_size: NA
j_call: TRBJ2-3
cdr3_aa: CASSLPGNQRTQYF

v_call: TRBV12-3/TRBV12-4
clone_size: many
j_call: TRBJ2-3
cdr3_aa: CASRIGLAGLGTQYF

v_call: TRBV12-3/TRBV12-4
clone_size: few
j_call: TRBJ2-7
cdr3_aa: CASSSHGGSYEQYF

v_call: TRBV7-2
clone_size: many
j_call: TRBJ2-1
cdr3_aa: CASSPQAGSYNEQFF

v_call: TRBV7-6
clone_size: many
j_call: TRBJ2-7
cdr3_aa: CASSLDPQGPYEQYF

v_call: TRBV11-2
clone_size: few
j_call: TRBJ2-5
cdr3_aa: CASSATGLVQETQYF

v_call: TRBV12-3/TRBV12-4
clone_size: many
j_call: TRBJ2-5
cdr3_aa: CASRVTGGAETQYF

v_call: TRBV19
clone_size: many
j_call: TRBJ1-2
cdr3_aa: CASSIGLDPNYGYTF

v_call: TRBV9
clone_size: NA
j_call: TRBJ1-3
cdr3_aa: CASSLLSQGTGNTIYF

v_call: TRBV6-2/TRBV6-3
clone_size: few
j_call: TRBJ2-7
cdr3_aa: CASSYVSSYEQYF

v_call: TRBV28
clone_size: many
j_call: TRBJ1-1
cdr3_aa: CASSLPHTEAFF

v_call: TRBV9
clone_size: NA
j_call: TRBJ2-1
cdr3_aa: CASSADGGPYNEQFF

v_call: TRBV5-6
clone_size: once
j_call: TRBJ2-2
cdr3_aa: CASSMVSDGDTGELFF

v_call: TRBV2
clone_size: once
j_call: TRBJ2-3
cdr3_aa: CASSEAWGIVDTQYF

v_call: TRBV2
clone_size: NA
j_call: TRBJ2-7
cdr3_aa: CASRDRGWEQYF

v_call: TRBV20-1
clone_size: NA
j_call: TRBJ2-1
cdr3_aa: CSAPPPGSRSVF